These 17 T cell receptor beta chains originate from one sample sequenced in a study of OX40 agonist ivuxolimab in advanced cancers. Profiled with immunoSEQ multiplex PCR; TCRdb holds only in-frame clones, not every one. The sample records about 82,000 clones, approximately 85% being singletons. The specimen was CD4+ or CD8+ T cells sorted from blood, collected in a trial of the OX40 agonist ivuxolimab. The source is an adult with an advanced solid tumor such as melanoma, head and neck, liver or kidney cancer.

The chain recombines TRBV6-5 with TRBJ2-7; D is tentatively TRBD1 or TRBD2 (5 bases each). Germline CDR1 MNHEY, CDR2 SVGAGI. V was cut by 2 bases and J by 1 base, with 9 bases left in between. This CDR3 is built from 14 residues. Here the CDR3 reads CASSYGTNSYEQYV. The DNA of the CDR3 is TGTGCCAGCAGTTACGGGACGAATTCCTACGAGCAGTACGTC.

The chain couples TRBV27 to TRBJ1-2; D uncertain. This CDR3 has 13 residues. Germline CDR1 reads MNHEY; CDR2 reads SMNVEV (reference sequence). The V end was cut by 2 bases, the J end by 2 bases, with 6 bases between. The CDR3 region is CASSLRRNYGYTF. The CDR3 nucleotides are TGTGCCAGCAGTTTACGCAGAAACTATGGCTACACCTTC.

The CDR3 region has the DNA TGCGCCAGCAGCTTGTCCCCAGCTAACTATGGCTACACCTTC. Its protein is CASSLSPANYGYTF. The rearrangement joins TRBV5-1 to TRBJ1-2; D gene uncertain. This CDR3 spans 14 amino acids. The ends were cut back, 1 base at V and 0 bases at J, with 7 bases in the middle. Germline V lookup: CDR1 SGHRS, CDR2 YFSETQ.

The rearrangement uses TRBV10-3 and TRBJ1-4; D gene uncertain. V dropped 6 bases and J dropped 0 bases, with 5 bases sitting between them. Per germline, CDR1 ENHRY and CDR2 SYGVKD. This CDR3 contains 13 residues. CDR3 amino acids: CAISSTTNEKLFF. DNA of the CDR3: TGTGCCATCAGCTCTACAACTAATGAAAAACTGTTTTTT.

V and J are TRBV7-2 and TRBJ2-4; TRBD1 matches 9 bases. Trimming at V came to 4 bases and at J to 7 bases, leaving 2 bases not matched to a gene. Germline CDR1 SGHTA, CDR2 FQGNSA. This CDR3 is built from 13 residues. CDR3 nucleotide sequence: TGTGCCAGCAGCTCACAGGGGGCTAACATTCAGTACTTC. Protein: CASSSQGANIQYF.

As concerns this clone: This CDR3 is also generated by other DNA sequences in the sample. The rearrangement uses TRBV5-1 and TRBJ2-3, with unresolved D. This CDR3 comprises 14 residues. The V end was cut by 1 base, the J end by 0 bases, with 6 bases between. Looked up from germline, CDR1 is SGHRS and CDR2 is YFSETQ. CDR3 in amino acids: CASSLFLSTDTQYF. CDR3 coding DNA: TGCGCCAGCAGCTTGTTCCTAAGCACAGATACGCAGTATTTT.

The chain joins TRBV5-6 to TRBJ2-5; 10 bases match TRBD1. In germline, CDR1 is SGHDT, CDR2 YYEEEE. The CDR3 is 16 amino acids. The V gene end was trimmed by 3 bases and the J gene end by 0 bases; junction bases not matched to a gene: 5. The CDR3 DNA sequence: TGTGCCAGCAGCTACGGACAGGGGGGATACCAAGAGACCCAGTACTTC. Translated, it gives CASSYGQGGYQETQYF.

The CDR3 region is CASSLNAPATNEKLFF. CDR3 bases: TGTGCCAGCAGCTTAAACGCGCCGGCAACTAATGAAAAACTGTTTTTT. This chain joins TRBV11-2 and TRBJ1-4; D ambiguous. Germline-derived CDR1 and CDR2 are SGHAT and FQNNGV. The V end lost 2 bases, the J end lost 0 bases, and 10 bases lay between the germline ends. The CDR3 extends over 16 amino acids.

The chain combines TRBV5-6 with TRBJ2-6; no clear D gene. The V gene lost 6 bases and the J gene lost 0 bases, with 10 bases spanning the gap. Per the germline V gene, CDR1 is SGHDT and CDR2 is YYEEEE. CDR3 length equals 15 residues. The DNA for the CDR3 is TGTGCCAGCATGGGGATTTACTCTGGGGCCAACGTCCTGACTTTC. It specifies CASMGIYSGANVLTF.

This chain connects TRBV2 to TRBJ2-6; TRBD1 matches 9 bases. Germline V gives CDR1 SNHLY, CDR2 FYNNEI. The J segment lost 4 bases and the V segment lost 10 bases, leaving 8 bases of the junction unmatched. CDR3 length: 15 residues. The CDR3 reads CATSQGAYGANVLTF. The CDR3 nucleotides read TGTGCCACCTCACAGGGGGCTTACGGGGCCAACGTCCTGACTTTC.

The CDR3 loop is CASSTLGGGNEQFF. Written as DNA, the CDR3 is TGTGCCAGCAGCACTTTAGGGGGGGGGAATGAGCAGTTCTTC. The gene calls are TRBV5-4 and TRBJ2-1, with D tentatively TRBD2 (7 bases). Deletions cut 4 bases from V and 7 bases from J, with 15 bases between. Germline V gives CDR1 SGHNT, CDR2 YYREEE (reference sequence). The CDR3 contains 14 residues.

The CDR3 is CASSYSRGETQYF. CDR3 in DNA: TGTGCCAGCAGTTACTCGCGGGGGGAGACCCAGTACTTC. J is TRBJ2-5 and V is TRBV6-5, with 7 bases matching TRBD2. The CDR3 sequence is 13 residues long. Looked up from germline, CDR1 is MNHEY and CDR2 is SVGAGI. The trim removed 0 bases at V and 5 bases at J, leaving 0 bases unmatched.

The rearrangement joins TRBV6-5 to TRBJ2-7; 10 bases agree with TRBD2. In germline, CDR1 is MNHEY, CDR2 SVGAGI. J lost 0 bases, V lost 0 bases, and 2 bases had no gene match. CDR3 length: 16 amino acids. CDR3 bases: TGTGCCAGCAGTTACTCCGGACTAGCGGACTCCTACGAGCAGTACTTC. Translating gives CASSYSGLADSYEQYF.

This chain links TRBV19 with TRBJ1-5; D might be TRBD1 (6 bases). Germline CDR1 reads LNHDA; CDR2 reads SQIVND (reference sequence). This CDR3 comprises 17 residues. V was cut by 4 bases and J by 4 bases, with 20 bases left in between. The CDR3 coding sequence is TGTGCCAGTAGTAACCGGGACGGCAGGGGTTATAATCAGCCCCAGCATTTT. Its protein is CASSNRDGRGYNQPQHF.

This clone showed up just once. The rearrangement joins TRBV6-5 to TRBJ2-7; D uncertain. The ends were cut back, 4 bases at V and 2 bases at J, with 3 bases in the middle. CDR1 MNHEY and CDR2 SVGAGI come from the germline V gene. The CDR3 sequence is 11 residues long. CDR3 coding DNA: TGTGCCAGCAGTTCCCCCTACGAGCAGTACTTC. Encoded protein: CASSSPYEQYF.

The rearrangement links TRBV5-4 to TRBJ2-7, with TRBD2 identical over 8 bases. The V segment lost 4 bases and the J segment 3 bases; nucleotides outside the gene matches: 12. The CDR3 runs 16 residues. From germline, CDR1 is SGHNT and CDR2 YYREEE (reference sequence). The CDR3 bases are TGTGCCAGCAGCCAAGGGGCAAATAGCGGGAACTACGAGCAGTACTTC. As protein: CASSQGANSGNYEQYF.

The genes are TRBV7-2 and TRBJ1-1; 7 nucleotides agree with TRBD1. Trimming took 4 bases from V and 5 from J; bases not matched to a gene: 7. Germline assignment: CDR1 SGHTA and CDR2 FQGNSA. CDR3 length: 14 residues. The CDR3 coding sequence is TGTGCCAGCAGCTCCCAGACAGGGAGAACTGAAGCTTTCTTT. As protein: CASSSQTGRTEAFF.